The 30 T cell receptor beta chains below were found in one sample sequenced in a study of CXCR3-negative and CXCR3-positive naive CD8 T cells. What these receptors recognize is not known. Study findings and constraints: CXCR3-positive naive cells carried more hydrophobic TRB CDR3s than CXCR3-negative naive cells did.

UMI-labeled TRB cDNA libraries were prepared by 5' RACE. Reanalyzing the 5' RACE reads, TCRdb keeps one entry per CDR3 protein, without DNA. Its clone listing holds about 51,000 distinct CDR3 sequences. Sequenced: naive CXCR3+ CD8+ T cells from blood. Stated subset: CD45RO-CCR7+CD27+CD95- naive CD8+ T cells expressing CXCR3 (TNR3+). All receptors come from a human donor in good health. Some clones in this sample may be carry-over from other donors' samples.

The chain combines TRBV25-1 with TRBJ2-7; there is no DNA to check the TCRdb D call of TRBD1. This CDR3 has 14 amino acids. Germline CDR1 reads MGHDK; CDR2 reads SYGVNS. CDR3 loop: CASSVDRQPYEQYF.

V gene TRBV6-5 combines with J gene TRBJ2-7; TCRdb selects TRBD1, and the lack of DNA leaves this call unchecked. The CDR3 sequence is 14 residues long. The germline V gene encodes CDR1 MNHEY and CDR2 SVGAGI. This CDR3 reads CASGTGPYSYEQYF.

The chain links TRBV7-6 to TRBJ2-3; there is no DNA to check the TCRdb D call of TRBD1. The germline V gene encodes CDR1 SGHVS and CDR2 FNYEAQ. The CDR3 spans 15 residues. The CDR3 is CASSLERGGQDTQYF.

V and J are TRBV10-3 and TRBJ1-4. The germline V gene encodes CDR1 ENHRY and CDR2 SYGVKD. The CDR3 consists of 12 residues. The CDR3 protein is CAISRANEKLFF.

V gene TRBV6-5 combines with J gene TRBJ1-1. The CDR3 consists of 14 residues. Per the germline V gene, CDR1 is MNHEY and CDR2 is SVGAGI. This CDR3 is CASSYRLEVPEAFF.

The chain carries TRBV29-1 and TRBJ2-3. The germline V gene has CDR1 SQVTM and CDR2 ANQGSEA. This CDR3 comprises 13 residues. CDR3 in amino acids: CSVIDLSTDTQYF.

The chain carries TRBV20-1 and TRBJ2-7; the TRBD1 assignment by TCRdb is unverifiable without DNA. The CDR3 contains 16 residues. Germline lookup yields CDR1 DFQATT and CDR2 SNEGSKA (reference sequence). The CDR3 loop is CSASAPPEGYPYEQYF.

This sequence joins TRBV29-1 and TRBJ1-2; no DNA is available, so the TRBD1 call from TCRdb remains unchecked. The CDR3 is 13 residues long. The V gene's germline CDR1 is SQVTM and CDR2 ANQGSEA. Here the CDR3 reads CSALGQGLKGYTF.

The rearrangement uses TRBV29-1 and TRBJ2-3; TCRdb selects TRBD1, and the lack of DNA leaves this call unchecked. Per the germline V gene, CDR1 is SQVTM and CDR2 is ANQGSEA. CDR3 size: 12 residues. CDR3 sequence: CSVRTGADTQYF.

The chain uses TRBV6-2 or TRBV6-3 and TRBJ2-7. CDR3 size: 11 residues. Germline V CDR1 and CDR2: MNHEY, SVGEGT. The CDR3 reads CASGFYYEQYF.

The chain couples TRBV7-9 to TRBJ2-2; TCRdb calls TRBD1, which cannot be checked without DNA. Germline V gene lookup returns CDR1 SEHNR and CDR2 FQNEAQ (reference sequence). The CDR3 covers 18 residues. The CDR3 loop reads CAITKKWNRGLNTGVLFF.

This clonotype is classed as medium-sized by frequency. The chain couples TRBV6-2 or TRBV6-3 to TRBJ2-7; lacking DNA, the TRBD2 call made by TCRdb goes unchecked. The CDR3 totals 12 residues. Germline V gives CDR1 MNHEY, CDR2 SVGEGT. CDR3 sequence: CASSYEGYEQYF.

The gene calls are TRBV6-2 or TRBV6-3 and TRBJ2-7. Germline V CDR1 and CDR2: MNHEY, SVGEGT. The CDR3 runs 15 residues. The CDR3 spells CASSYSAENSYEQYF.

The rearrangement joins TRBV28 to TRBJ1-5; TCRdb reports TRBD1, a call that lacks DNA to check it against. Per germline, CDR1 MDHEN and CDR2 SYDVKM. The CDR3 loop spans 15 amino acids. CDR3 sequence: CASSRPLMGNQPQHF.

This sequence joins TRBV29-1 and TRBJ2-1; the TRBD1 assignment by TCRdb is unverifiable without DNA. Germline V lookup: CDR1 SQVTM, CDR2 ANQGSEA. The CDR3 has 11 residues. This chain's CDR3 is CSVEDATGFIF.

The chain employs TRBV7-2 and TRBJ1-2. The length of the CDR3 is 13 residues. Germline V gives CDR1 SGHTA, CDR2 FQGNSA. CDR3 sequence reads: CASSSLNNYGYTF.

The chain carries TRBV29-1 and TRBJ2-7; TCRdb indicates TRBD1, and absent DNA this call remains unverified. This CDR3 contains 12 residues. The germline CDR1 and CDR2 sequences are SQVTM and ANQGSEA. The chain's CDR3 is CSVRTGGYEQYF.

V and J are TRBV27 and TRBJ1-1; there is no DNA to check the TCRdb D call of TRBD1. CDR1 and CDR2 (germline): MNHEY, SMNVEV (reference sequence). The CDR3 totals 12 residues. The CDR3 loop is CASSTGATEAFF.

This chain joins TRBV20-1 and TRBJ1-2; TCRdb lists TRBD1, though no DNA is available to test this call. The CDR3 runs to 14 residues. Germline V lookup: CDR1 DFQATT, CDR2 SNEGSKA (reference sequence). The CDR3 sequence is CSARPLDRGYGYTF.

Here the CDR3 reads CASGLPRPNEAEKLFF. V is TRBV12-5 and J is TRBJ1-4; without DNA, the TCRdb call of TRBD1 cannot be checked. CDR3 length equals 16 residues. Germline V gene lookup returns CDR1 LGHNT and CDR2 FRNRAP.

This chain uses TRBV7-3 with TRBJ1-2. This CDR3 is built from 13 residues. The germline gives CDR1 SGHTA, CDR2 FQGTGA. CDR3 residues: CASSFEVGAGYTF. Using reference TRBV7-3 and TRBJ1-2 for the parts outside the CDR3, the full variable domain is GAGVSQTPSNKVTEKGKYVELRCDPISGHTALYWYRQSLGQGPEFLIYFQGTGAADDSGLPNDRFFAVRPEGSVSTLKIQRTERGDSAVYLCASSFEVGAGYTFGSGTRLTVV.

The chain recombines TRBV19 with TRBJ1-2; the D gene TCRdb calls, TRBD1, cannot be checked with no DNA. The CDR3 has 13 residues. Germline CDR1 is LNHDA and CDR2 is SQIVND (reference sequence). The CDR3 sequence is CASSWDRIYGYTF.

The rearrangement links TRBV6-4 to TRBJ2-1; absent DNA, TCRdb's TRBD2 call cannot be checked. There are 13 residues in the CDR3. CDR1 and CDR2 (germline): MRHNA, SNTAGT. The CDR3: CASSDSLVSEQFF.

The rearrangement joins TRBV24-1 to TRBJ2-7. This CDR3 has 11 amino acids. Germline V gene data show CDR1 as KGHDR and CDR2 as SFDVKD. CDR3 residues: CATSFGYEQYF.

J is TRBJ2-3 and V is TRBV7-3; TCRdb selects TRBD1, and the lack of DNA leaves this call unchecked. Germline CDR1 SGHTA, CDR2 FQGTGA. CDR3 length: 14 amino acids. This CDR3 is CASSLGGVGDTQYF.

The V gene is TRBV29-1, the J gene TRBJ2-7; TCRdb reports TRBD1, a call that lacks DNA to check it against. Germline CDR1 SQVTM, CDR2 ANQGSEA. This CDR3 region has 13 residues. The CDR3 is CSVVPGQSCEQYF.

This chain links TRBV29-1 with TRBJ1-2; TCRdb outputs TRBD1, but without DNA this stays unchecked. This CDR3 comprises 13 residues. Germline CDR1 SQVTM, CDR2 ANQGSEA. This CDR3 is CSVLGQGDYGYTF.

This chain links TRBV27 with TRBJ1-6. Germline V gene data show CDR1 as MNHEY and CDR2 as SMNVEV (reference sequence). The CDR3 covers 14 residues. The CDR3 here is CASSFLGSGLSLHF.

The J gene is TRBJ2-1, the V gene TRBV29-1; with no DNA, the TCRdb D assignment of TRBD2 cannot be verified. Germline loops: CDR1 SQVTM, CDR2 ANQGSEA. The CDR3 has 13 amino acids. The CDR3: CSGLAGRYNEQFF.

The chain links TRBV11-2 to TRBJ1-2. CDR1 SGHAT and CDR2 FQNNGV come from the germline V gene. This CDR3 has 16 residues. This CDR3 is CASSPIVAGGIHGYTF.